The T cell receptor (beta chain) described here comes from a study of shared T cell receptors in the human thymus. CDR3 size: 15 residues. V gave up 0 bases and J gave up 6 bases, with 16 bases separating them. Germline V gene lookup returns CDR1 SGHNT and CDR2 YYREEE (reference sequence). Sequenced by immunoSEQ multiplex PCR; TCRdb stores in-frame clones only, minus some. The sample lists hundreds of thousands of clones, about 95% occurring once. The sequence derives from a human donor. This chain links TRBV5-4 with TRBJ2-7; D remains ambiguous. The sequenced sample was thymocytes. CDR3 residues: CASSLGHQIHLEQYF. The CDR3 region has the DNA TGTGCCAGCAGCTTGGGCCACCAGATCCACCTCGAGCAGTACTTC.